Listed below are T cell receptor beta chains from one sample, sequenced in a study of PD-1 blockade in classical Hodgkin lymphoma. Produced via immunoSEQ multiplex PCR; TCRdb's table is partial and in-frame only. The sample lists 80,000 to 95,000 clones, over 80% seen once, with over 15% in the top ten. Sequencing was performed on peripheral blood mononuclear cells (PBMCs), taken before the fourth cycle of nivolumab. The receptors were gathered from a human donor with classical Hodgkin lymphoma. Both conserved end residues are part of each CDR3. The listing skips clone size in some rows; elsewhere it reads once, few, many or a size class.

j_call | clone_size | v_call | cdr3_aa
TRBJ1-1 | - | TRBV4-3 | CASSQLGENTEAFF
TRBJ2-5 | - | TRBV6-6 | CASSYRVQSQETQYF
TRBJ2-3 | - | TRBV27 | CASSLLRTSGSQTDTQYF
TRBJ2-1 | - | TRBV15 | CATRESGRAYNEQFF
TRBJ2-2 | - | TRBV6-1 | CASSGAGTPPVGELFF
TRBJ2-3 | few | TRBV4-1 | CASSQDLWGSRFQSTDTQYF
TRBJ2-2 | few | TRBV5-1 | CASSVQGAHTGELFF
TRBJ1-1 | - | TRBV9 | CASSVGRGATEAFF
TRBJ2-7 | once | TRBV14 | CASSPLLSGRGYEQYF
TRBJ1-5 | - | TRBV19 | CASSDRTYSNQPQHF
TRBJ2-1 | - | TRBV7-9 | CASSFASGRGSNEQFF
TRBJ2-3 | - | TRBV11-2 | CASSSGYTQYF
TRBJ1-3 | once | TRBV10-3 | CAISGQTGPGDTIYF
TRBJ1-1 | - | TRBV6-6 | CASSYQIRTEAFF
TRBJ2-1 | - | TRBV7-9 | CASSHRQGRSYNEQFF
TRBJ2-5 | - | TRBV19 | CASRLGETQYF
TRBJ2-7 | few | TRBV13 | CASSLFSDARSSYEQYF
TRBJ1-1 | - | TRBV29-1 | CSVEYSGPPAFF
TRBJ1-5 | - | TRBV11-2 | CASSARRGQGSNQPQHF
TRBJ1-2 | - | TRBV2 | CASSEAWGSVGGYTF
TRBJ1-2 | - | TRBV21-1 | CASSKAWDRFNYGYTF
TRBJ2-4 | - | TRBV10-1 | CASSEDPELGGIQYF
TRBJ2-2 | - | TRBV9 | CASSGDRGRMSSGELFF
TRBJ1-1 | few | TRBV7-2 | CASSLEWGRFSEAFF
TRBJ2-7 | - | TRBV5-1 | CASSFAGVSYEQYF
TRBJ2-2 | many | TRBV7-9 | CASSLDPIPGELFF
TRBJ2-7 | - | TRBV7-8 | CASSPGGATAYEQYF
TRBJ2-1 | - | TRBV6-6 | CASRTRAATLYNEQFF
TRBJ1-2 | few | TRBV2 | CASRGESGYTF
TRBJ2-1 | - | TRBV19 | CASKKREGNEQFF
TRBJ2-1 | - | TRBV5-1 | CASSLAGFAYNEQFF
TRBJ1-2 | - | TRBV19 | CASNRRQDGIYGYTF
TRBJ2-7 | - | TRBV5-3 | CARSPGQSSYEQYF
TRBJ2-2 | - | TRBV5-4 | CASTLGTSGRINTGELFF
TRBJ1-1 | - | TRBV14 | CASSQNFPGEAFF
TRBJ2-1 | - | TRBV6-6 | CASSARGSSYNEQFF
TRBJ1-1 | - | TRBV2 | CASSNEANSEAFF
TRBJ2-3 | - | TRBV5-1 | CASSLSLATDTQYF
TRBJ1-5 | - | TRBV2 | CASSREQGGQPQHF
TRBJ2-3 | - | TRBV7-2 | CASRPPGLGTDTQYF